This T cell receptor beta chain is from a study of Tregs in tolerant kidney transplant recipients. Across the whole study: Mixed chimerism was transient after nonmyeloablative marrow transplants from related graft donors. Study outcomes and limitations: Nucleotide sequences could not be compared across some patients' samples due to primer changes. Validation in larger populations is needed because few patients were studied. Tolerant patients' donor-specific Tregs expanded beyond overall Tregs, suggesting antigen-driven growth.

Measured with immunoSEQ multiplex PCR; TCRdb has only the in-frame clones, and not every one. This table has thousands of clones, approximately 30% appearing once. About this clone: Its matching antigen is unknown. One base separates it from a far larger clone, so it is likely a read error.

The germline V gene has CDR1 SGHTA and CDR2 FQGTGA. The CDR3 has 15 residues. After 6 days with irradiated graft donor PBMCs, CFSE-labeled recipient PBMCs were FACS-sorted. Sequenced material: CD8+ T cells from blood cultured with allogeneic cells, taken before the transplant. The receptor's source is a human patient who received a combined kidney and bone marrow transplant. The chain uses TRBV7-3 and TRBJ2-3; 12 nucleotides match TRBD2. The CDR3 spells CGSSRLAGGTDTQYF. The CDR3 nucleotides read TGTGGCAGCAGCCGACTAGCGGGGGGCACAGATACGCAGTATTTT.